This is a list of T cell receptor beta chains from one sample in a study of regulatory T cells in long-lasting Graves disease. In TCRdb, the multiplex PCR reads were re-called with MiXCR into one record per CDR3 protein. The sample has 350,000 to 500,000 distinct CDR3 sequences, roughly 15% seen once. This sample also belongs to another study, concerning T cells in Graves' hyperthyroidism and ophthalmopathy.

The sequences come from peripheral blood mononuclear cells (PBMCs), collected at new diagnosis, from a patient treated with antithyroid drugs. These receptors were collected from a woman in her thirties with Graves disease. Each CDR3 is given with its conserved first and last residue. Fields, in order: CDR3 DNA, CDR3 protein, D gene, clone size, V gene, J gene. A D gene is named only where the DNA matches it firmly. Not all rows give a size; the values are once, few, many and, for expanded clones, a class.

CDR3 DNA: TGTGCCAGCTGTTATGGGGGGACTAACACCATATATTTT
CDR3 protein: CASCYGGTNTIYF
D gene: NA
clone size: many
V gene: TRBV28
J gene: TRBJ1-3

CDR3 DNA: TGTGCCAGCAAGGGCGGGAATGAGCAGTTCTTC
CDR3 protein: CASKGGNEQFF
D gene: NA
clone size: NA
V gene: TRBV9
J gene: TRBJ2-1

CDR3 DNA: TGTGCCAGCAGCTTGCTTGGTGTGGGGAACACCGGGGAGCTGTTTTTT
CDR3 protein: CASSLLGVGNTGELFF
D gene: NA
clone size: NA
V gene: TRBV7-3
J gene: TRBJ2-2

CDR3 DNA: TGTGCCAGCAGCCGGGCGCTTGTATCGGAAGCTTTCTTT
CDR3 protein: CASSRALVSEAFF
D gene: NA
clone size: NA
V gene: TRBV5-4
J gene: TRBJ1-1

CDR3 DNA: TGTGCCAGCAGCCCGAAGACTGGTCTGGATACGCAGTATTTT
CDR3 protein: CASSPKTGLDTQYF
D gene: NA
clone size: many
V gene: TRBV7-8
J gene: TRBJ2-3

CDR3 DNA: TGTGCCAGCTCACCAAGCCCGTTCGGGAGTCGCTCTAAAAACATTCAGTACTTC
CDR3 protein: CASSPSPFGSRSKNIQYF
D gene: NA
clone size: few
V gene: TRBV18
J gene: TRBJ2-4

CDR3 DNA: TGCAGTGCTAACGGAGGCCTCTCCTACAATGAGCAGTTCTTC
CDR3 protein: CSANGGLSYNEQFF
D gene: NA
clone size: many
V gene: TRBV20-1
J gene: TRBJ2-1

CDR3 DNA: TGTGCCAGCAGGTTACAGACGACCCAGAACTTC
CDR3 protein: CASRLQTTQNF
D gene: NA
clone size: few
V gene: TRBV2
J gene: TRBJ2-5

CDR3 DNA: TGTGCCAGCAGCACCGGGACAGGGGTTTTGCGATTC
CDR3 protein: CASSTGTGVLRF
D gene: TRBD1
clone size: NA
V gene: TRBV13
J gene: TRBJ2-1

CDR3 DNA: TGTGCCAGCAGTTACGGTTTTGCGGAAGAGACCAATGAGCAGTTCTTC
CDR3 protein: CASSYGFAEETNEQFF
D gene: NA
clone size: many
V gene: TRBV6-2/TRBV6-3
J gene: TRBJ2-1

CDR3 DNA: TGTGCCAGCAATCATCGGGACTATTCTACCTACGAGCAGTACTTC
CDR3 protein: CASNHRDYSTYEQYF
D gene: TRBD2
clone size: few
V gene: TRBV28
J gene: TRBJ2-7

CDR3 DNA: TGTGCCAGCAGTCAACTAGCGGTCTCCTCCTACGAGCAGTACTTC
CDR3 protein: CASSQLAVSSYEQYF
D gene: TRBD2
clone size: many
V gene: TRBV27
J gene: TRBJ2-7

CDR3 DNA: TGTGCCAGCAGGCCAGCCTCTAACTATGGCTACACCTTC
CDR3 protein: CASRPASNYGYTF
D gene: NA
clone size: NA
V gene: TRBV28
J gene: TRBJ1-2

CDR3 DNA: TGCGCCAGCAGCCAAGATAGGCTAGCGGGGGCCAAAGAGACCCAGTACTTC
CDR3 protein: CASSQDRLAGAKETQYF
D gene: TRBD2
clone size: NA
V gene: TRBV4-1
J gene: TRBJ2-5

CDR3 DNA: TGCAGCGTCGCCGGACTAGCGGAGAGCTCCTACGAGCAGTACTTC
CDR3 protein: CSVAGLAESSYEQYF
D gene: TRBD2
clone size: NA
V gene: TRBV29-1
J gene: TRBJ2-7

CDR3 DNA: TGTGCCATCAGTGACGAGAGAACGGTGGAGCTGTTTTTT
CDR3 protein: CAISDERTVELFF
D gene: NA
clone size: many
V gene: TRBV10-3
J gene: TRBJ2-2

CDR3 DNA: TGCGCCAGCAGCCCGGGAGGCGCCTACGATACGCAGTATTTT
CDR3 protein: CASSPGGAYDTQYF
D gene: TRBD2
clone size: few
V gene: TRBV5-1
J gene: TRBJ2-3

CDR3 DNA: TGCGCCAGCAGCCAAAAAGACAGGGAGTACGGCAATCAGCCCCAGCATTTT
CDR3 protein: CASSQKDREYGNQPQHF
D gene: TRBD1
clone size: few
V gene: TRBV4-1
J gene: TRBJ1-5

CDR3 DNA: TGTGTCAGCGGGCGGGGACAGGGGAATTACGAGCAGTACTTC
CDR3 protein: CVSGRGQGNYEQYF
D gene: TRBD1
clone size: once
V gene: TRBV6-2/TRBV6-3
J gene: TRBJ2-7

CDR3 DNA: TGTGCCAGTAGATCCTCTGTACTACTAGCGGGAGCGTCCGCCGGGGAGCTGTTTTTT
CDR3 protein: CASRSSVLLAGASAGELFF
D gene: TRBD2
clone size: NA
V gene: TRBV19
J gene: TRBJ2-2

CDR3 DNA: TGTGCCAGCAGTGGTACAGTGGGTCAGCCCCAGCATTTT
CDR3 protein: CASSGTVGQPQHF
D gene: NA
clone size: many
V gene: TRBV6-1
J gene: TRBJ1-5

CDR3 DNA: TGTGCCAGCAGTCAACAGGGAGCGAACACTGAGGCTTTCTTT
CDR3 protein: CASSQQGANTEAFF
D gene: NA
clone size: NA
V gene: TRBV6-2/TRBV6-3
J gene: TRBJ1-1

CDR3 DNA: TGCGCCAGCAGCCATATGGACAGGGGGACTGGCTACACCTTC
CDR3 protein: CASSHMDRGTGYTF
D gene: TRBD1
clone size: many
V gene: TRBV4-1
J gene: TRBJ1-2

CDR3 DNA: TGTGCCAGCAGCCCTCCTCGGGCAGGGATCTACGAGCAGTACTTC
CDR3 protein: CASSPPRAGIYEQYF
D gene: NA
clone size: few
V gene: TRBV27
J gene: TRBJ2-7

CDR3 DNA: TGTGCCAGCAGGGATGGGCCCACGGGGACTTACGAGCAGTACTTC
CDR3 protein: CASRDGPTGTYEQYF
D gene: NA
clone size: few
V gene: TRBV7-2
J gene: TRBJ2-7

CDR3 DNA: TGCAGCGCCGGAGGGGTCCGCTACGAGCAGTACTTC
CDR3 protein: CSAGGVRYEQYF
D gene: NA
clone size: NA
V gene: TRBV29-1
J gene: TRBJ2-7

CDR3 DNA: TGTGCCAGCAGCCCTCAGCGGAAGCGGGGGGACAATGAGCAGTTCTTC
CDR3 protein: CASSPQRKRGDNEQFF
D gene: TRBD2
clone size: many
V gene: TRBV7-2
J gene: TRBJ2-1

CDR3 DNA: TGTGCCAGCAAAAGTCCCAGAGGGATCCAAGAGACCCAGTACTTC
CDR3 protein: CASKSPRGIQETQYF
D gene: NA
clone size: NA
V gene: TRBV6-2/TRBV6-3
J gene: TRBJ2-5

CDR3 DNA: TGCGCCAGCAGCCAACCTCGCCATGAAAAACTGTTTTTT
CDR3 protein: CASSQPRHEKLFF
D gene: NA
clone size: few
V gene: TRBV4-1
J gene: TRBJ1-4

CDR3 DNA: TGTGCCAGCAGTTGGGACAGTTATAATTCACCCCTCCACTTT
CDR3 protein: CASSWDSYNSPLHF
D gene: TRBD1
clone size: many
V gene: TRBV6-9
J gene: TRBJ1-6

CDR3 DNA: TGTGCCAGCAGCTCCCGCGGGATGGGACAGATGGGCACAGATACGCAGTATTTT
CDR3 protein: CASSSRGMGQMGTDTQYF
D gene: NA
clone size: many
V gene: TRBV6-1
J gene: TRBJ2-3

CDR3 DNA: TGTGCCAGCAGGGTGGGGACTAGCGGGAGTCCGTACGAGCAGTACTTC
CDR3 protein: CASRVGTSGSPYEQYF
D gene: TRBD2
clone size: many
V gene: TRBV6-2/TRBV6-3
J gene: TRBJ2-7

CDR3 DNA: TGCAGTGCTAGAGGGACAGGGGGGGACGAGCAGTACTTC
CDR3 protein: CSARGTGGDEQYF
D gene: TRBD1
clone size: many
V gene: TRBV20-1
J gene: TRBJ2-7

CDR3 DNA: TGTGCCTGGAGTAAGGGGGTTACTGAAGCTTTCTTT
CDR3 protein: CAWSKGVTEAFF
D gene: NA
clone size: many
V gene: TRBV30
J gene: TRBJ1-1

CDR3 DNA: TGTGCCATCAGTGCGGAACCGGGACTAGTGCTTGAGCAGTTCTTC
CDR3 protein: CAISAEPGLVLEQFF
D gene: TRBD2
clone size: NA
V gene: TRBV10-3
J gene: TRBJ2-1

CDR3 DNA: TGTGCCAGCAGCGTAGCCCCACTAGCGGGAGGAACCTACGAGCAGTACTTC
CDR3 protein: CASSVAPLAGGTYEQYF
D gene: TRBD2
clone size: NA
V gene: TRBV9
J gene: TRBJ2-7

CDR3 DNA: TGCGCCAGCAGCCTCGACTTCGCCCAAGAGACCCAGTACTTC
CDR3 protein: CASSLDFAQETQYF
D gene: NA
clone size: few
V gene: TRBV5-1
J gene: TRBJ2-5

CDR3 DNA: TGTGCCAGCAGCTTATTAACGGGGTACAATGAGCAGTTCTTC
CDR3 protein: CASSLLTGYNEQFF
D gene: NA
clone size: NA
V gene: TRBV4-2
J gene: TRBJ2-1

CDR3 DNA: TGCAGCGTTGCATCAGGAAACGAGCAGTACTTC
CDR3 protein: CSVASGNEQYF
D gene: NA
clone size: NA
V gene: TRBV29-1
J gene: TRBJ2-7

CDR3 DNA: TGTGCCAGCAGCCCCGGGACAGGCCCCTTGAACACTGAAGCTTTCTTT
CDR3 protein: CASSPGTGPLNTEAFF
D gene: TRBD1
clone size: NA
V gene: TRBV7-9
J gene: TRBJ1-1

CDR3 DNA: TGTGCCAGCAGTTTATCTACCCCAGGGAACACTGAAGCTTTCTTT
CDR3 protein: CASSLSTPGNTEAFF
D gene: NA
clone size: NA
V gene: TRBV28
J gene: TRBJ1-1

CDR3 DNA: TGCAGTGCGCAAGGGGGACTAGCGGCTACGCAGCAGTACTTC
CDR3 protein: CSAQGGLAATQQYF
D gene: TRBD2
clone size: few
V gene: TRBV20-1
J gene: TRBJ2-7

CDR3 DNA: TGTGCCTGGAGTGTGGGGGGGCGACGATACTATGGCTACACCTTC
CDR3 protein: CAWSVGGRRYYGYTF
D gene: NA
clone size: many
V gene: TRBV30
J gene: TRBJ1-2

CDR3 DNA: TGTGCCAGCAGTTACGTGGCTAGCACAGATACGCAGTATTTT
CDR3 protein: CASSYVASTDTQYF
D gene: NA
clone size: many
V gene: TRBV6-5
J gene: TRBJ2-3

CDR3 DNA: TGTGCCAGCAGCTCCACAGGGGACACCGGGGAGCTGTTTTTT
CDR3 protein: CASSSTGDTGELFF
D gene: TRBD1
clone size: many
V gene: TRBV11-2
J gene: TRBJ2-2

CDR3 DNA: TGTGCCAGCAGCCATACCGGGGCTGGGTCAGCCCAGCATTTT
CDR3 protein: CASSHTGAGSAQHF
D gene: NA
clone size: NA
V gene: TRBV14
J gene: TRBJ1-5

CDR3 DNA: TGTGCCAGTAGTATAGATGGTAGCGGGAGGGCCTCCTACAATGAGCAGTTCTTC
CDR3 protein: CASSIDGSGRASYNEQFF
D gene: TRBD2
clone size: NA
V gene: TRBV19
J gene: TRBJ2-1

CDR3 DNA: TGTGCCAGCAGTTTCAAGGCCTCCCTCCACTTT
CDR3 protein: CASSFKASLHF
D gene: NA
clone size: many
V gene: TRBV28
J gene: TRBJ1-6

CDR3 DNA: TGTGCCAGCAGCGCGACGAGCGGGAGTTCCTACAATGAGCAGTTCTTC
CDR3 protein: CASSATSGSSYNEQFF
D gene: TRBD2
clone size: NA
V gene: TRBV7-9
J gene: TRBJ2-1

CDR3 DNA: TGTGCCTGGAGTGTAATGGAGAACACTGAAGCTTTCTTT
CDR3 protein: CAWSVMENTEAFF
D gene: NA
clone size: many
V gene: TRBV30
J gene: TRBJ1-1

CDR3 DNA: TGCGCCAGCAGCCAAATTCAGGGGGCAGGCTATGGCTACACCTTC
CDR3 protein: CASSQIQGAGYGYTF
D gene: TRBD1
clone size: NA
V gene: TRBV4-1
J gene: TRBJ1-2

CDR3 DNA: TGTGCCAGCAGTTTTACGGGAGCCAACACCGGGGAGCTGTTTTTT
CDR3 protein: CASSFTGANTGELFF
D gene: NA
clone size: many
V gene: TRBV6-2/TRBV6-3
J gene: TRBJ2-2

CDR3 DNA: TGTGCCAGCAGGGCGGAAATAGGGTACGAGCAGTACTTC
CDR3 protein: CASRAEIGYEQYF
D gene: NA
clone size: many
V gene: TRBV2
J gene: TRBJ2-7

CDR3 DNA: TGTGCCAGCAGTTTAATCGGGAGTTACTATGAGCAGTTCTTC
CDR3 protein: CASSLIGSYYEQFF
D gene: NA
clone size: NA
V gene: TRBV27
J gene: TRBJ2-1